This entry lists 28 T cell receptor beta chains sequenced from one sample in a study of blood T cell repertoires in COVID-19. Sequencing used immunoSEQ multiplex PCR; TCRdb keeps in-frame clones, though not all of them. The table includes approximately 140,000 clones, roughly 84% detected once. Sequencing was carried out using peripheral blood. The receptors were sampled from a young man with COVID-19, enrolled during active disease.

This clone showed up just a few times. The CDR3 DNA reads TGCAGCGTTGAAGAATCATTTAACTATGGCTACACCTTC. Its protein is CSVEESFNYGYTF. This chain connects TRBV29-1 to TRBJ1-2, with no clear D. V lost 0 bases and J 1 base, leaving 6 bases between the germline ends. The CDR3 totals 13 residues. From germline, CDR1 is SQVTM and CDR2 ANQGSEA.

This chain connects TRBV5-6 to TRBJ2-1, with 13 bases that match TRBD2. CDR1 and CDR2 from the germline V gene are SGHDT and YYEEEE. The CDR3 runs 15 residues. The V gene end was trimmed by 4 bases and the J gene end by 4 bases; junction bases not matched to a gene: 2. The CDR3 coding sequence is TGTGCCAGCAGCCCGGGACTAGCGGGGTACAATGAGCAGTTCTTC. Residues: CASSPGLAGYNEQFF.

This rearrangement joins TRBV6-5 to TRBJ2-2, with TRBD1 identical over 10 bases. This CDR3 region has 15 residues. Germline V gene lookup returns CDR1 MNHEY and CDR2 SVGAGI. V lost 6 bases to trimming and J lost 6 bases; unmatched junction nucleotides: 7. The CDR3 spells CASSRQGASAGELFF. The CDR3, as DNA: TGTGCCAGCAGCAGACAGGGGGCCTCAGCCGGGGAGCTGTTTTTT.

The chain joins TRBV6-5 to TRBJ2-7, with TRBD1 matching 9 bases. From germline, CDR1 is MNHEY and CDR2 SVGAGI. CDR3 length equals 14 residues. The ends lost 6 bases at V and 6 bases at J; junction bases unmatched: 9. The CDR3 protein is CASSATGGLGEQYF. CDR3 in DNA: TGTGCCAGCAGCGCGACAGGGGGACTGGGCGAGCAGTACTTC.

This chain joins TRBV20-1 and TRBJ1-1, with D possibly matching TRBD1 (5 bases). V was cut by 3 bases and J by 4 bases, with 9 bases left in between. Germline V gives CDR1 DFQATT, CDR2 SNEGSKA (reference sequence). The CDR3 sequence is 12 residues long. The CDR3 loop reads CSASRRGTEAFF. In nucleotides, the CDR3 is TGCAGTGCTAGTAGGAGGGGCACTGAAGCTTTCTTT.

The chain links TRBV2 to TRBJ2-7; 10 bases are a match to TRBD1. Unmatched junction bases numbered 7, after V lost 2 bases and J lost 6 bases. The CDR3 is 15 residues long. In germline, CDR1 is SNHLY, CDR2 FYNNEI. The CDR3 DNA follows: TGTGCCAGCAGTGAACTTGGGACAGGGGTTGGCGAGCAGTACTTC. Its translation is CASSELGTGVGEQYF.

The rearrangement uses TRBV4-2 and TRBJ1-1; possibly TRBD1 for D (6 bases). Germline values: CDR1 LGHNA, CDR2 YNFKEQ. The CDR3 is made up of 14 amino acids. With 4 bases removed from V and 3 bases from J, the gap between germline ends came to 12 bases. CDR3 protein: CASSPRGGDTEAFF. Here the CDR3 DNA reads TGTGCCAGCAGCCCCAGGGGTGGTGACACTGAAGCTTTCTTT.

The V gene is TRBV7-6, the J gene TRBJ1-6, with D possibly TRBD1 on 6 matching bases. V was clipped by 0 bases and J by 4 bases, with 13 bases between them. Germline V lookup: CDR1 SGHVS, CDR2 FNYEAQ. This CDR3 comprises 17 residues. The DNA for the CDR3 is TGTGCCAGCAGCTTAGCCTCCGGGACAAAGTATAATTCACCCCTCCACTTT. As protein: CASSLASGTKYNSPLHF.

V gene TRBV6-4 combines with J gene TRBJ2-1; the match to TRBD2 covers 9 bases. Germline assignment: CDR1 MRHNA and CDR2 SNTAGT. The CDR3 is made up of 15 amino acids. Losses at the gene ends were 2 bases for V and 5 bases for J; bases not matched to a gene: 4. CDR3 DNA sequence: TGTGCCAGCAGTGACGAGGTAGCGGGAGACAATGAGCAGTTCTTC. This translates into CASSDEVAGDNEQFF.

In this sample, this clone turned up a few times. The chain joins TRBV5-4 to TRBJ2-7, with 9 bases matching TRBD1. J gave up 5 bases and V 3 bases, and 6 bases lay outside the gene matches. The CDR3 spans 14 residues. Germline V gives CDR1 SGHNT, CDR2 YYREEE (reference sequence). The CDR3 DNA follows: TGTGCCAGCAGCTACAGGGGGCTTGGCAACGAGCAGTACTTC. Translated, it gives CASSYRGLGNEQYF.

This clone was recorded a few times. V is TRBV11-2 and J is TRBJ2-1; 8 positions agree with TRBD2. V lost 5 bases and J lost 9; bases outside the gene matches: 9. Germline V gives CDR1 SGHAT, CDR2 FQNNGV. This CDR3 is 14 amino acids long. DNA of the CDR3: TGTGCCAGCAGCCGTAGCGGGAATAGGGGTGAGCAGTTCTTC. Amino acid sequence: CASSRSGNRGEQFF.

V gene TRBV28 combines with J gene TRBJ2-7; the D gene is possibly TRBD1 (6 bases). The CDR3 has 14 residues. V lost 7 bases to trimming and J lost 1 base, with 14 bases between them. The V gene's germline CDR1 is MDHEN and CDR2 SYDVKM. CDR3 nucleotides: TGTGCCAGCACTACAGGGTGGGAGTCCTACGAGCAGTACTTC. This gives the protein CASTTGWESYEQYF.

The chain carries TRBV2 and TRBJ2-1, with 10 bases fitting TRBD1. Looked up from germline, CDR1 is SNHLY and CDR2 is FYNNEI. J gave up 2 bases and V 6 bases, and 7 bases lay outside the gene matches. The CDR3 loop spans 16 amino acids. Here the CDR3 reads CASRGTGVMPYNEQFF. CDR3 DNA sequence: TGTGCCAGCAGGGGGACAGGGGTCATGCCCTACAATGAGCAGTTCTTC.

The chain employs TRBV27 and TRBJ2-7; a possible D gene is TRBD2 (6 bases). Looked up from germline, CDR1 is MNHEY and CDR2 is SMNVEV (reference sequence). The ends were cut back, 0 bases at V and 2 bases at J, with 11 bases in the middle. The CDR3 contains 15 residues. In nucleotides, the CDR3 is TGTGCCAGCAGTTTATCGGGCGGGATTGCCTACGAGCAGTACTTC. Amino acid sequence: CASSLSGGIAYEQYF.

J is TRBJ2-1 and V is TRBV5-5; 8 nucleotides agree with TRBD2. The CDR3 consists of 14 residues. The V gene's germline CDR1 is SGHKS and CDR2 YYEKEE (reference sequence). V gave up 6 bases and J gave up 1 base; unmatched junction bases: 3. CDR3 nucleotides: TGTGCCAGCAAAGCGGGAGTTTCCTACAATGAGCAGTTCTTC. Its translation: CASKAGVSYNEQFF.

In regard to this clone: The same CDR3 arises from other DNA sequences in this sample as well. V gene TRBV27 combines with J gene TRBJ2-7; TRBD2 matches 8 bases. The CDR3 consists of 13 residues. V lost 6 bases, J lost 3 bases, and 4 bases stayed unmatched. Germline-derived CDR1 and CDR2 are MNHEY and SMNVEV (reference sequence). As DNA, the CDR3 is TGTGCCAGCAGCCTCGGGACTAGCTACGAGCAGTACTTC. This translates into CASSLGTSYEQYF.

The chain employs TRBV7-2 and TRBJ2-7, with D tentatively TRBD2 (6 bases). Germline-derived CDR1 and CDR2 are SGHTA and FQGNSA. V lost 5 bases, J lost 7 bases, and 12 bases lay in between. The CDR3 covers 12 residues. DNA for the CDR3: TGTGCCAGCAGCGCGGGGTATATGGAGCAGTACTTC. This codes for CASSAGYMEQYF.

The count of this clone is one. Other DNA sequences within the sample encode an identical CDR3. The V gene is TRBV19, the J gene TRBJ2-7; D unclear. Trimming pared 4 bases from V and 1 base from J, leaving 5 bases between. The germline CDR1 and CDR2 sequences are LNHDA and SQIVND (reference sequence). The CDR3 consists of 12 residues. The CDR3 here is CASSTGSYEQYF. In DNA form, the CDR3 reads TGTGCCAGTAGTACGGGTTCCTACGAGCAGTACTTC. Full variable domain (remainder filled in from reference TRBV19 and TRBJ2-7): DGGITQSPKYLFRKEGQNVTLSCEQNLNHDAMYWYRQDPGQGLRLIYYSQIVNDFQKGDIAEGYSVSREKKESFPLTVTSAQKNPTAFYLCASSTGSYEQYFGPGTRLTVT.

The chain is built from TRBV24-1 and TRBJ1-2; 10 nucleotides align to TRBD1. The trim removed 4 bases at V and 6 bases at J, leaving 4 bases unmatched. There are 14 residues in the CDR3. The V gene's germline CDR1 is KGHDR and CDR2 SFDVKD. The CDR3 reads CATSDPGQGNGYTF. CDR3 in DNA: TGTGCCACCAGTGACCCGGGACAGGGGAATGGCTACACCTTC.

The genes are TRBV18 and TRBJ2-5, with 8 bases identical to TRBD1. Unmatched junction bases numbered 9, after V lost 3 bases and J lost 9 bases. Germline V gene data show CDR1 as KGHSH and CDR2 as LQKENI. CDR3 length: 14 amino acids. The CDR3 sequence is CASSPPTGDGSQYF. CDR3 in DNA: TGTGCCAGCTCACCCCCGACAGGGGACGGGTCCCAGTACTTC.

The V gene is TRBV2, the J gene TRBJ1-2; the match to TRBD1 covers 7 bases. This CDR3 region has 14 residues. Germline V CDR1 and CDR2: SNHLY, FYNNEI. The junction had 7 bases not matched to a gene; V was cut back by 6 bases and J by 3 bases. CDR3 sequence: CASSAGTAYYGYTF. CDR3 sequence (DNA): TGTGCCAGCAGCGCCGGGACAGCCTACTATGGCTACACCTTC.

The chain joins TRBV5-6 to TRBJ2-7; possible D gene TRBD2, 5 bases. Per the germline V gene, CDR1 is SGHDT and CDR2 is YYEEEE. V lost 2 bases and J lost 5, with 23 bases in between. This CDR3 spans 17 amino acids. CDR3 coding DNA: TGTGCCAGCAGCTTTTCTCGAAAACTAGGGATACGTAACGAGCAGTACTTC. The encoded protein is CASSFSRKLGIRNEQYF.

V gene TRBV7-2 combines with J gene TRBJ2-5; D remains ambiguous. The CDR3 is made up of 13 amino acids. CDR1 and CDR2 from the germline V gene are SGHTA and FQGNSA. Trimming removed 2 bases at V and 4 bases at J, with 8 bases between. The CDR3 bases are TGTGCCAGCAGCTTATCCAGACTAGAGACCCAGTACTTC. This sequence encodes CASSLSRLETQYF.

V gene TRBV6-4 combines with J gene TRBJ2-1; D uncertain. Germline V gene sequence: CDR1 MRHNA, CDR2 SNTAGT. The CDR3 length is 13 residues. The ends were cut back, 3 bases at V and 0 bases at J, with 3 bases in the middle. CDR3 nucleotides: TGTGCCAGCAGTGAGAGCTCCTACAATGAGCAGTTCTTC. As protein: CASSESSYNEQFF.

The chain couples TRBV29-1 to TRBJ2-3; tentatively, D is TRBD2 (5 bases). In germline, CDR1 is SQVTM, CDR2 ANQGSEA. V was cut by 1 base and J by 4 bases, with 15 bases left in between. The CDR3 length is 15 residues. The CDR3 DNA sequence: TGCAGCGTTGAAGTCGAGGGCGGGTATTCAGATACGCAGTATTTT. Protein product: CSVEVEGGYSDTQYF.

The chain couples TRBV6-6 to TRBJ1-5, with 10 bases lining up with TRBD1. The germline V gene has CDR1 MNHNY and CDR2 SVGAGI (reference sequence). The CDR3 consists of 14 residues. J was trimmed by 7 bases and V by 11 bases; bases with no gene match: 11. CDR3 loop: CACKGDRGGQPQHF. The CDR3 DNA reads TGTGCCTGTAAGGGGGACAGGGGAGGACAGCCCCAGCATTTT.

The DNA for the CDR3 is TGTGCCAGCAGCGCGTACAGGGGAACTAATGAAAAACTGTTTTTT. This translates into CASSAYRGTNEKLFF. V gene TRBV9 combines with J gene TRBJ1-4; TRBD1 aligns across 7 bases. The CDR3 is made up of 15 amino acids. V lost 3 bases to trimming and J lost 1 base; unmatched junction nucleotides: 3. Germline values: CDR1 SGDLS, CDR2 YYNGEE.

The chain recombines TRBV27 with TRBJ2-7, with a possible D match to TRBD1 (6 bases). The germline V and J ends were trimmed by 8 bases and 4 bases, with 12 bases remaining between them. CDR1 is MNHEY and CDR2 is SMNVEV in the germline V gene (reference sequence). CDR3 length: 12 amino acids. The CDR3 DNA is TGTGCCAGCTTCGGGACAACATACGAGCAGTACTTC. Translation gives CASFGTTYEQYF.